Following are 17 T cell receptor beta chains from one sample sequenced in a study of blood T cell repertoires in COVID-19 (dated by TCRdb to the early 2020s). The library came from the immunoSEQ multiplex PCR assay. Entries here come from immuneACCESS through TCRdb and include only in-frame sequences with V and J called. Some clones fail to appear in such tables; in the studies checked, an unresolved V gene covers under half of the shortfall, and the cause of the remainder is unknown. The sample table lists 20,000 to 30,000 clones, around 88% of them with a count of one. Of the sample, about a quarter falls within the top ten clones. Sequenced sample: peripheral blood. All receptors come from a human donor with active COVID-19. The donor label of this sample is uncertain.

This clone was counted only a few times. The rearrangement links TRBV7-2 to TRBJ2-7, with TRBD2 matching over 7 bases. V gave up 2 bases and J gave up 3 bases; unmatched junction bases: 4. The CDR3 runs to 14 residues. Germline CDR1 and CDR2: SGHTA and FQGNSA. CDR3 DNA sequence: TGTGCCAGCAGCTTATCCGAGCGGGACTACGAGCAGTACTTC. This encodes CASSLSERDYEQYF.

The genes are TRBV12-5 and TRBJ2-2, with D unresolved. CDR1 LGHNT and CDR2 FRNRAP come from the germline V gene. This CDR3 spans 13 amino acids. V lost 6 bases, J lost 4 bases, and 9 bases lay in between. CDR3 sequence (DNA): TGTGCTAGTGGCCCCATCGGCACCGGGGAGCTGTTTTTT. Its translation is CASGPIGTGELFF.

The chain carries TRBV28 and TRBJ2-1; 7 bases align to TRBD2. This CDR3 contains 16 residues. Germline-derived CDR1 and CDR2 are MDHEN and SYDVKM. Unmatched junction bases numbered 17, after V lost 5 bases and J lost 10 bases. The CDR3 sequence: CASSPRETSAVDEQFF. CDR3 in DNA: TGTGCCAGCAGTCCCAGGGAAACTAGCGCTGTCGACGAGCAGTTCTTC.

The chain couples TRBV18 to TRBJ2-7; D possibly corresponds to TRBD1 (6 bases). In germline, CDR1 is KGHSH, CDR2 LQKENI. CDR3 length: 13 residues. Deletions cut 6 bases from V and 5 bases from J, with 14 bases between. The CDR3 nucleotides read TGTGCCAGCTCGGGGCAGGGGATCAACGAGCAGTACTTC. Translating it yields CASSGQGINEQYF.

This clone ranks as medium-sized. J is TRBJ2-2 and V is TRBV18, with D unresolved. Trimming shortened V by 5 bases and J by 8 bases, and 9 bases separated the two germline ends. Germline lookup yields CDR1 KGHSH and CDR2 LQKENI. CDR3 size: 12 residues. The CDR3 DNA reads TGTGCCAGCTCAGCTATCAGGGGGGAGCTGTTTTTT. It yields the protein CASSAIRGELFF.

CDR3 amino acids: CASTGLAANNEQFF. The DNA of the CDR3 is TGTGCCAGCACCGGACTAGCGGCCAACAATGAGCAGTTCTTC. The chain couples TRBV7-2 to TRBJ2-1, with TRBD2 matching over 10 bases. CDR3 length equals 14 residues. Looked up from germline, CDR1 is SGHTA and CDR2 is FQGNSA. The V segment lost 7 bases and the J segment 5 bases; nucleotides outside the gene matches: 5.

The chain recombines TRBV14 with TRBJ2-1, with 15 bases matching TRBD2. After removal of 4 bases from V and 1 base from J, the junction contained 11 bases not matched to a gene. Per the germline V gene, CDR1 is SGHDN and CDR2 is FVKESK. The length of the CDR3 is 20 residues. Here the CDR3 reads CASSPRGGLAGGWSYNEQFF. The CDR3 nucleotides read TGTGCCAGCAGCCCCCGAGGGGGACTAGCGGGGGGTTGGTCCTACAATGAGCAGTTCTTC.

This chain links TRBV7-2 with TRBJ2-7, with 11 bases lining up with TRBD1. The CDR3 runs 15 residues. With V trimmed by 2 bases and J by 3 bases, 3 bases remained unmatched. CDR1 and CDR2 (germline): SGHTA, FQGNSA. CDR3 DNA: TGTGCCAGCAGCTTACTTGGGACAGGGGGCTACGAGCAGTACTTC. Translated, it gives CASSLLGTGGYEQYF. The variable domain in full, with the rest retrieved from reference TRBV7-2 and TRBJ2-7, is GAGVSQSPSNKVTEKGKDVELRCDPISGHTALYWYRQSLGQGLEFLIYFQGNSAPDKSGLPSDRFSAERTGGSVSTLTIQRTQQEDSAVYLCASSLLGTGGYEQYFGPGTRLTVT.

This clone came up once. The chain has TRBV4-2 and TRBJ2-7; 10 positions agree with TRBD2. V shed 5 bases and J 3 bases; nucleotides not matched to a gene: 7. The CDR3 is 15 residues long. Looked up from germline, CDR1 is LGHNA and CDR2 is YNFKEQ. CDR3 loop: CASSESERGGYEQYF. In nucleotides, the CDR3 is TGTGCCAGCAGCGAATCGGAGCGGGGGGGCTACGAGCAGTACTTC.

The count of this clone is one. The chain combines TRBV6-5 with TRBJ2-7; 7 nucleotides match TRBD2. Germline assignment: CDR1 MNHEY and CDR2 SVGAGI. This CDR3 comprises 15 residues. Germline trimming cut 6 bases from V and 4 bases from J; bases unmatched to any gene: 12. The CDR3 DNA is TGTGCCAGCAGAAGGGACTACACACAACCATACGAGCAGTACTTC. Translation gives CASRRDYTQPYEQYF.

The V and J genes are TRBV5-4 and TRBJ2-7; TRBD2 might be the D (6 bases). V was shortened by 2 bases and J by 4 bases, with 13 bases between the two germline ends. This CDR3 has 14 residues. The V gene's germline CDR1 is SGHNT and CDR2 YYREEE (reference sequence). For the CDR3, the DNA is TGTGCCAGCAGCTTCGGGGCGGGACGGTACGAGCAGTACTTC. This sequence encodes CASSFGAGRYEQYF.

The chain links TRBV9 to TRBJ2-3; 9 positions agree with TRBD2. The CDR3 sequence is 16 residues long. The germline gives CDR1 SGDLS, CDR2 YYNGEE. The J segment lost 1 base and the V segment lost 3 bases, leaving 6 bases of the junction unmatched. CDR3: CASSGGTSSGTDTQYF. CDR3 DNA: TGTGCCAGCAGCGGGGGGACTAGCTCTGGCACAGATACGCAGTATTTT.

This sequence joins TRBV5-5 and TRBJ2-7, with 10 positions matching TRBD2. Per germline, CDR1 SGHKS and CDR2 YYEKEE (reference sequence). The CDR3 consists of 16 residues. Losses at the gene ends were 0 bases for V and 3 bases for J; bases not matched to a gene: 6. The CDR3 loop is CASSLAPSGGIYEQYF. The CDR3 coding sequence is TGTGCCAGCAGCTTGGCACCTAGCGGGGGCATCTACGAGCAGTACTTC.

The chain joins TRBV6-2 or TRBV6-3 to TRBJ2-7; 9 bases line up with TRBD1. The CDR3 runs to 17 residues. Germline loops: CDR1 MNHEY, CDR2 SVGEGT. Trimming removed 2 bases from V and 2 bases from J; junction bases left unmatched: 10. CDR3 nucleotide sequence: TGTGCCAGCAGTTACCATCCGACAGGGGGTAAAGCCTACGAGCAGTACTTC. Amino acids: CASSYHPTGGKAYEQYF.

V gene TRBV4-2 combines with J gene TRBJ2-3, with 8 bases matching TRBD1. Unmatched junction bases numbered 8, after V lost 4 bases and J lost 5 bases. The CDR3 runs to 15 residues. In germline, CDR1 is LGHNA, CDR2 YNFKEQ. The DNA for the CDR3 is TGTGCCAGCAGCCGAGTGACAGGGGAAGGAGATACGCAGTATTTT. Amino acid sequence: CASSRVTGEGDTQYF.

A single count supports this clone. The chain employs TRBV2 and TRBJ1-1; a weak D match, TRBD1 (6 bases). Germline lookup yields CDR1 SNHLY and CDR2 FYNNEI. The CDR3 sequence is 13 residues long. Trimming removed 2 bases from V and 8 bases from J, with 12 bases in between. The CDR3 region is CASSEWGRGEAFF. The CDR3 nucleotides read TGTGCCAGCAGTGAATGGGGCAGGGGAGAAGCTTTCTTT.

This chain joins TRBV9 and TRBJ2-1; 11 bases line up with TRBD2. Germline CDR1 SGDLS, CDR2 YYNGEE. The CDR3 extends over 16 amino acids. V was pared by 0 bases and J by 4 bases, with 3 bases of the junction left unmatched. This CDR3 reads CASSVEVAGGYNEQFF. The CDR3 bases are TGTGCCAGCAGCGTAGAGGTAGCGGGGGGGTACAATGAGCAGTTCTTC.